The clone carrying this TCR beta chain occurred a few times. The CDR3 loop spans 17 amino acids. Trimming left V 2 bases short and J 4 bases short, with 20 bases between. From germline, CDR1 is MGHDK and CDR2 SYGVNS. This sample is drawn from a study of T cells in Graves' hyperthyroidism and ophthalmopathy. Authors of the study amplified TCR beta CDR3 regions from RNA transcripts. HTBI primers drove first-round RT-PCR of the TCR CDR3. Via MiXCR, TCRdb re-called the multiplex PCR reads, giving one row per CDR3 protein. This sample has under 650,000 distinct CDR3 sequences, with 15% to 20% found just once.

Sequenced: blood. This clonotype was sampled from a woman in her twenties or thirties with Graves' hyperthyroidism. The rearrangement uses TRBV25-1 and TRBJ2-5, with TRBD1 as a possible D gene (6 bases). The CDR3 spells CASSENYRVGSGETQYF. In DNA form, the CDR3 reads TGTGCCAGCAGTGAAAACTACAGGGTTGGATCGGGAGAGACCCAGTACTTC.